The rows below give T cell receptor beta chains drawn from one sample of a study. TCRdb passed the 5' RACE reads through MiXCR, listing each CDR3 protein once. The sample gives roughly 69,000 distinct CDR3 sequences, about 20% of which show up once; under 3.5% is in the top ten. Material: memory CD4+ T cells sorted from a lymph node. These receptor sequences come from a female donor with breast cancer. Both conserved end residues are part of each CDR3. Fields, in order: clone size, V gene, D gene, J gene, CDR3 DNA, CDR3 protein. D genes are given only for firm matches. Clone size is stated in some rows and not others, as once, few, many or a class when expanded.

>few|TRBV5-1|TRBD2|TRBJ2-5
TGCGCCAGCAGCTTGGGCACAGCGGGAGTACAGCAAGAGACCCAGTACTTC
CASSLGTAGVQQETQYF
>NA|TRBV5-6|TRBD2|TRBJ2-2
TGTGCCAGCAGCGGCGGGAGTGACACCGGGGAGCTGTTTTTT
CASSGGSDTGELFF
>many|TRBV7-9|TRBD2|TRBJ2-3
TGTGCCAGCAGCTTAGACCCGGGACTAGCGTCAGATACGCAGTATTTT
CASSLDPGLASDTQYF
>NA|TRBV7-2|TRBD2|TRBJ2-1
TGTGCCAGCAGCTCTGGGGAAGGGACTAGGGGGTTCTTC
CASSSGEGTRGFF
>NA|TRBV28|NA|TRBJ2-5
TGTGCCAGCATCCCCTCTCTCGAAGGAATCCTCGCACCGGCCGGAGAGACCCAGTACTTC
CASIPSLEGILAPAGETQYF
>many|TRBV5-1|TRBD2|TRBJ2-7
TGCGCCAGCAGCTTCCTCGGCGGGAGGGCCGACGAGCAGTACTTC
CASSFLGGRADEQYF
>NA|TRBV7-2|TRBD1|TRBJ1-2
TGTGCCAGCAGCTTAGCCCGACAGGGACCCTTCGGCTACACCTTC
CASSLARQGPFGYTF
>medium-sized|TRBV7-2|TRBD2|TRBJ2-7
TGTGCCAGCAGCCCTGGACTAGCGACCAGCGAGCAGTACTTC
CASSPGLATSEQYF
>NA|TRBV4-3|NA|TRBJ2-1
TGCGCCAGCAGCCAAGATTGGGGGGGCGAGCAGTTCTTC
CASSQDWGGEQFF
>few|TRBV7-3|NA|TRBJ2-3
TGTGCCAGCAGCGGGCAGGGAAGCACAGATACGCAGTATTTT
CASSGQGSTDTQYF
>NA|TRBV5-1|TRBD1|TRBJ2-3
TGCGCCAGCACTCCGGGACAGCGCACAGATACGCAGTATTTT
CASTPGQRTDTQYF
>few|TRBV5-1|TRBD1|TRBJ2-7
TGCGCCAGCAGCGGGACAGGGTCCTACGAGCAGTACTTC
CASSGTGSYEQYF
>NA|TRBV5-1|TRBD1|TRBJ2-2
TGCGCCAGCAGCTGGACAGGGTCGGGAAACACCGGGGAGCTGTTTTTT
CASSWTGSGNTGELFF
>NA|TRBV4-3|TRBD1|TRBJ1-2
TGCGCCAGCAGCCAAGAGGGTGAGGGGGCGCGCTATGGCTACACCTTC
CASSQEGEGARYGYTF
>few|TRBV29-1|TRBD2|TRBJ2-3
TGCAGCGTTCTACTACCCGGGGGGGGTTTCGCAGATACGCAGTATTTT
CSVLLPGGGFADTQYF
>NA|TRBV4-3|NA|TRBJ1-6
TGCGCCAGCAGCCAAGATGGCACCGTTAATTCACCCCTCCACTTT
CASSQDGTVNSPLHF
>many|TRBV7-8|TRBD2|TRBJ2-7
TGTGCCAGCAGCTTGGTGTCGCAGCCTAGCGGGTCCAGCCAGCAGTACTTC
CASSLVSQPSGSSQQYF
>few|TRBV6-5|NA|TRBJ2-5
TGTGCCAGCAAGAGGGACCTCCAAGAGACCCAGTACTTC
CASKRDLQETQYF
>few|TRBV7-2|NA|TRBJ2-5
TGTGCCAGCAGCCCAACTCGTGCGGGTCAAGAGACCCAGTACTTC
CASSPTRAGQETQYF
>NA|TRBV7-2|TRBD1|TRBJ1-1
TGTGCCAGCAGTGGACAGGGAACCAGCACTGAAGCTTTCTTC
CASSGQGTSTEAFF
>many|TRBV7-8|TRBD1|TRBJ2-2
TGTGCCAGCAGCCGCCGGGACAGGCCAACCGGGGAGCTGTTTTTT
CASSRRDRPTGELFF
>many|TRBV4-3|NA|TRBJ1-1
TGCGCCAGCAGCCAAGAACCGGGGGCGACTGAAGCTTTCTTT
CASSQEPGATEAFF
>NA|TRBV6-1|NA|TRBJ2-7
TGTGCCAGCAAGTTCACCTGGGACCCCCCTTACGAGCAGTACTTC
CASKFTWDPPYEQYF
>few|TRBV29-1|TRBD1|TRBJ2-1
TGCAGCTCAACGGGACAGAGGGTCAATGAGCAGTTCTTC
CSSTGQRVNEQFF
>few|TRBV12-3/TRBV12-4|NA|TRBJ1-1
TGTGCCAGCAGTTTTCTAGGGGGCACTGAAGCTTTCTTT
CASSFLGGTEAFF
>many|TRBV20-1|NA|TRBJ1-1
TGCAGTGCTAGTTCTTACCCGAACACTGAAGCTTTCTTT
CSASSYPNTEAFF
>few|TRBV20-1|TRBD1|TRBJ2-6
TGCAGTGCTGCCAGGGGGCGATCTGGGGCCAACGTCCTGACTTTC
CSAARGRSGANVLTF
>NA|TRBV7-2|NA|TRBJ2-1
TGTGCCAGCAGCGGAGCGGGTCTCTCCTACAATGAGCAGTTCTTC
CASSGAGLSYNEQFF
>NA|TRBV5-1|NA|TRBJ2-1
TGCGCCAGCAGCTTGGGACAGAACTACAATGAGCAGTTCTTC
CASSLGQNYNEQFF
>NA|TRBV11-2|TRBD1|TRBJ2-1
TGTGCCAGCAGCACCGGGACAGGGGCCTACAATGAGCAGTTCTTC
CASSTGTGAYNEQFF
>NA|TRBV20-1|TRBD2|TRBJ2-5
TGCAGTGCTCCGAAACCGGGACTAGCTCCTGAGACCCAGTACTTC
CSAPKPGLAPETQYF
>NA|TRBV20-1|TRBD2|TRBJ2-1
TGCAGTGCTAGAGCCCACACTAGCGCTGCCTGCAATGAGCAGTTCTTT
CSARAHTSAACNEQFF
>NA|TRBV7-2|TRBD2|TRBJ2-7
TGTGCCAGCAGCCCCGACGGGAGCGGGAGGGCGTACGAGCAGTACTTC
CASSPDGSGRAYEQYF
>NA|TRBV28|NA|TRBJ1-1
TGTGCCAGCAGTTTACCCAGAGGAGGGACTGAAGCTTTCTTT
CASSLPRGGTEAFF
>NA|TRBV19|NA|TRBJ1-1
TGTGCCAGCCAGAATTTCGCTGAAGCTTTCTTT
CASQNFAEAFF
>many|TRBV7-8|NA|TRBJ2-7
TGTGCCAGCAGCCTAAGCTCCTACGAGCAGTACTTC
CASSLSSYEQYF
>NA|TRBV7-8|NA|TRBJ1-1
TGTGCCAGCAGCTTAGGGTCGGGACCGACCGGAGCTTTCTTT
CASSLGSGPTGAFF
>few|TRBV7-9|NA|TRBJ1-3
TGTGCCAGCAGCTTATCAATTGGAAACACCATATATTTT
CASSLSIGNTIYF
>NA|TRBV7-2|TRBD2|TRBJ2-2
TGTGCAAAAACCGGGACTAGCGGGAGTGGGACCGGGGAGCTGTTTTTT
CAKTGTSGSGTGELFF
>NA|TRBV20-1|NA|TRBJ1-5
TGCAGTGCGGTGCGGGGGGAGGATCAGCCCCAGCATTTT
CSAVRGEDQPQHF
>many|TRBV20-1|TRBD1|TRBJ2-7
TGCAGTGCCACCCCGGTGGGACAGTCCTACGAGCAGTACTTC
CSATPVGQSYEQYF